A selection of T cell receptor beta chains follows, all from one sample in a study of CD8 T cells in ankylosing spondylitis. TCRdb passed the 5' RACE reads through MiXCR, listing each CDR3 protein once. The sample lists a few hundred thousand distinct CDR3 sequences; around 21% were seen once. Sequenced material: blood, either unsorted or a sorted T cell fraction (not recorded which). These receptors came from a female donor with ankylosing spondylitis or in good health (not recorded which). CDR3s include the opening cysteine and the closing phenylalanine or tryptophan. Fields, in order: clone size, D gene, V gene, J gene, CDR3 DNA, CDR3 protein. D genes are given only for firm matches. For some rows the clone size is stated as once, few or many, or as a class when expanded; others skip it.

abundance: .; d_gene: TRBD2; v_gene: TRBV29-1; j_gene: TRBJ2-7; CDR3nt: TGCAGCGTTGGGCGGCGGGAGGGTCCCCCACAGTACTTC; CDR3aa: CSVGRREGPPQYF
abundance: few; d_gene: TRBD2; v_gene: TRBV20-1; j_gene: TRBJ2-7; CDR3nt: TGCAGTGCTCTGACTAGCGGTAACTCCTACGAGCAGTACTTC; CDR3aa: CSALTSGNSYEQYF
abundance: .; d_gene: .; v_gene: TRBV5-6; j_gene: TRBJ2-7; CDR3nt: TGTGCCAGCAGCTTTTTAGGGCAAACCCACGAGCAGTACTTC; CDR3aa: CASSFLGQTHEQYF
abundance: many; d_gene: TRBD2; v_gene: TRBV29-1; j_gene: TRBJ2-7; CDR3nt: TGCAGCGTTGGACGAGGGGCGGGAGATCGGGGCGAGCAGTACTTC; CDR3aa: CSVGRGAGDRGEQYF
abundance: .; d_gene: TRBD1; v_gene: TRBV7-2; j_gene: TRBJ1-6; CDR3nt: TGTGCCAGCAGCTTAGAACAGGGGAGGAATTCACCCCTCCACTTT; CDR3aa: CASSLEQGRNSPLHF
abundance: few; d_gene: .; v_gene: TRBV27; j_gene: TRBJ2-4; CDR3nt: TGTGCCAGCAGTTTAAGAGAGAGAAACAAAAACATTCAGTACTTC; CDR3aa: CASSLRERNKNIQYF
abundance: .; d_gene: TRBD2; v_gene: TRBV11-2; j_gene: TRBJ2-1; CDR3nt: TGTGCCAGCAGCTGGAGTAGCGGGAGGATATCCTACAATGAGCAGTTCTTC; CDR3aa: CASSWSSGRISYNEQFF
abundance: .; d_gene: .; v_gene: TRBV6-1; j_gene: TRBJ2-7; CDR3nt: TGTGCCAGCAGAGGACTACAGGGCTCCTACGAGCAGTACTTC; CDR3aa: CASRGLQGSYEQYF
abundance: few; d_gene: TRBD2; v_gene: TRBV10-3; j_gene: TRBJ2-5; CDR3nt: TGTGCCATCAGTGCCGGACTAGCGGGAGGGGAGACCCAGTACTTC; CDR3aa: CAISAGLAGGETQYF
abundance: .; d_gene: TRBD2; v_gene: TRBV6-2/TRBV6-3; j_gene: TRBJ2-3; CDR3nt: TGTGCCAGCAGTTACGGACTAGCGGGAGGCACAGATACGCAGTATTTT; CDR3aa: CASSYGLAGGTDTQYF
abundance: few; d_gene: .; v_gene: TRBV20-1; j_gene: TRBJ2-5; CDR3nt: TGCAGTGCTAGAAGCGGAGCCCCAGAGACCCAGTACTTC; CDR3aa: CSARSGAPETQYF
abundance: few; d_gene: .; v_gene: TRBV29-1; j_gene: TRBJ2-5; CDR3nt: TGCAGCGTTTACGGAGGGGGTAAGGAGACCCAGTACTTC; CDR3aa: CSVYGGGKETQYF
abundance: few; d_gene: .; v_gene: TRBV29-1; j_gene: TRBJ1-2; CDR3nt: TGCAGCGCTGCGATAAACTATGGCTACACCTTC; CDR3aa: CSAAINYGYTF
abundance: .; d_gene: .; v_gene: TRBV11-2; j_gene: TRBJ2-3; CDR3nt: TGTGCCAGCAGCTCGCAGCCCGGGACGGTGGGAGATAGCACAGATACGCAGTATTTT; CDR3aa: CASSSQPGTVGDSTDTQYF
abundance: few; d_gene: .; v_gene: TRBV5-1; j_gene: TRBJ2-1; CDR3nt: TGCGCCAGCAGCTTCGAGACCACGAGCTCCTACAATGAGCAGTTCTTC; CDR3aa: CASSFETTSSYNEQFF
abundance: .; d_gene: TRBD2; v_gene: TRBV29-1; j_gene: TRBJ2-3; CDR3nt: TGCAGCGCCATGGGGGGGGGAGGGCCAACAGATACGCAGTATTTT; CDR3aa: CSAMGGGGPTDTQYF
abundance: .; d_gene: .; v_gene: TRBV20-1; j_gene: TRBJ1-6; CDR3nt: TGCAGTGCTAGAGACCCAAATTCACCCCTCCACTTT; CDR3aa: CSARDPNSPLHF
abundance: .; d_gene: TRBD2; v_gene: TRBV7-9; j_gene: TRBJ2-1; CDR3nt: TGTGCCAGCAGCTCAGCGGACGGGAGGAAGTTCTTC; CDR3aa: CASSSADGRKFF
abundance: .; d_gene: TRBD1; v_gene: TRBV5-1; j_gene: TRBJ2-7; CDR3nt: TGCGCCGGCAGCCTCCGGGACAGGTCGAGCGAGCAGTACTTC; CDR3aa: CAGSLRDRSSEQYF
abundance: .; d_gene: TRBD2; v_gene: TRBV7-6; j_gene: TRBJ2-5; CDR3nt: TGTGCCAGCAGCCCTAGCGGGAGGGCCGCGGAGACCCAGTACTTC; CDR3aa: CASSPSGRAAETQYF
abundance: few; d_gene: .; v_gene: TRBV12-3/TRBV12-4; j_gene: TRBJ1-5; CDR3nt: TGTGCCAGCAGCTACAGGGTTGATCAGCCCCAGCATTTT; CDR3aa: CASSYRVDQPQHF